This passage covers 32 T cell receptor beta chains from one sample sequenced in a study of shared clonotypes between healthy human individuals. The table came from immunoSEQ multiplex PCR; TCRdb's copy has only in-frame clones and leaves some out. The sample has fewer than 650,000 clones, about 82% seen once; the top ten hold 10% to 15%. Sequenced: PBMCs. All receptors come from a woman in her thirties or forties in good health. Some clones in this sample may be carry-over from other donors' samples.

The J gene is TRBJ2-7, the V gene TRBV7-8, with a possible D match to TRBD2 (5 bases). V dropped 5 bases and J dropped 2 bases, with 16 bases sitting between them. The CDR3 consists of 15 residues. CDR1 is SGHVS, CDR2 FQNEAQ, per germline. CDR3 in amino acids: CASSITRDLAYEQYF. The CDR3 bases are TGTGCCAGCAGCATTACCCGGGATTTAGCCTACGAGCAGTACTTC.

The chain links TRBV28 to TRBJ1-6; D is ambiguous. CDR1 and CDR2 (germline): MDHEN, SYDVKM. The CDR3 is made up of 14 amino acids. Trimming shortened V by 3 bases and J by 7 bases, and 10 bases separated the two germline ends. The CDR3 reads CASSFTDRNSPLHF. In nucleotides, the CDR3 is TGTGCCAGCAGTTTTACGGATAGAAATTCACCCCTCCACTTT.

The CDR3 region is CASGNGVGASYEQYF. The CDR3 DNA sequence: TGTGCCAGCGGAAATGGGGTTGGGGCCTCCTACGAGCAGTACTTC. The chain couples TRBV5-5 to TRBJ2-7, with D possibly being TRBD1 (5 bases). V lost 7 bases and J 0 bases, leaving 17 bases between the germline ends. CDR1 is SGHKS and CDR2 is YYEKEE in the germline V gene (reference sequence). CDR3 length: 15 amino acids. The full variable domain, its missing parts supplied by reference TRBV5-5 and TRBJ2-7, is DAGVTQSPTHLIKTRGQQVTLRCSPISGHKSVSWYQQVLGQGPQFIFQYYEKEERGRGNFPDRFSARQFPNYSSELNVNALLLGDSALYLCASGNGVGASYEQYFGPGTRLTVT.

This chain joins TRBV28 and TRBJ2-3, with a tentative D call TRBD2 (5 bases). Trimming took 6 bases from V and 5 from J, leaving 15 bases between them. This CDR3 region has 14 residues. CDR1 and CDR2 (germline): MDHEN, SYDVKM. CDR3 bases: TGTGCCAGCAGCCCACTAGAATCAGGAGATACGCAGTATTTT. The encoded protein is CASSPLESGDTQYF.

The V call is TRBV10-3, the J call TRBJ2-2; TRBD1 agrees at 8 bases. This CDR3 is built from 12 residues. Germline CDR1 reads ENHRY; CDR2 reads SYGVKD. Germline trimming cut 6 bases from V and 10 bases from J; bases unmatched to any gene: 4. CDR3 residues: CAISGQGEELFF. CDR3 DNA: TGTGCCATCAGCGGACAGGGCGAGGAGCTGTTTTTT.

V usage is TRBV28 and J usage is TRBJ2-1; 7 bases agree with TRBD2. Per the germline V gene, CDR1 is MDHEN and CDR2 is SYDVKM. The ends lost 6 bases at V and 10 bases at J; junction bases unmatched: 6. The CDR3 spans 12 residues. The CDR3 region has the DNA TGTGCCAGCAGAGATCCGGGACTAGAGCAGTTCTTC. Protein sequence: CASRDPGLEQFF.

The chain has TRBV7-2 and TRBJ2-7, with 9 bases that match TRBD1. This CDR3 comprises 12 residues. Germline V gene lookup returns CDR1 SGHTA and CDR2 FQGNSA. The V and J ends lost 6 bases and 6 bases, in that order; junction bases with no gene match: 3. For the CDR3, the DNA is TGTGCCAGCAGGCAGACAGGGGGCGAGCAGTACTTC. Translation gives CASRQTGGEQYF.

This clone has a single count. The CDR3 DNA follows: TGTGCCTGGAGTGGTCCCGCGGACAGGGGCAGTTACGAGCAGTACTTC. As protein: CAWSGPADRGSYEQYF. The rearrangement uses TRBV30 and TRBJ2-7; 9 nucleotides align to TRBD1. V was pared by 1 base and J by 4 bases, with 11 bases of the junction left unmatched. Looked up from germline, CDR1 is GTSNPN and CDR2 is SVGIG (reference sequence). The CDR3 is made up of 16 amino acids.

J is TRBJ2-3 and V is TRBV11-2, with D possibly matching TRBD2 (6 bases). The CDR3 totals 14 residues. Between the trimmed V and J ends, which lost 4 bases and 0 bases, there was a span of 8 bases. The germline V gene encodes CDR1 SGHAT and CDR2 FQNNGV. CDR3 in amino acids: CASSWAGSTDTQYF. The CDR3 DNA reads as TGTGCCAGCAGCTGGGCGGGAAGCACAGATACGCAGTATTTT.

The CDR3 DNA reads TGTGCCAGCAGCGCGATGGGACAGATCTATGGCTACACCTTC. Amino acids: CASSAMGQIYGYTF. The V gene is TRBV9, the J gene TRBJ1-2; 7 nucleotides agree with TRBD1. This CDR3 is built from 14 residues. Germline CDR1 and CDR2: SGDLS and YYNGEE. V trimming: 3 bases; J trimming: 4 bases; junction bases outside the gene matches: 6.

The chain employs TRBV2 and TRBJ2-1, with D maybe TRBD1 (6 bases). The CDR3 is 13 residues long. Germline V CDR1 and CDR2: SNHLY, FYNNEI. The V end lost 5 bases, the J end lost 5 bases, and 10 bases lay between the germline ends. In DNA, the CDR3 is TGTGCCAGCAGTTTGGACAGAGACAATGAGCAGTTCTTC. Amino acids: CASSLDRDNEQFF.

This clone was detected a few times. Other DNA sequences in this sample translate to the same CDR3. The chain combines TRBV4-1 with TRBJ1-4; D is uncertain. The CDR3 sequence is 13 residues long. Trimming shortened V by 4 bases and J by 2 bases, and 5 bases separated the two germline ends. Germline V gives CDR1 MGHRA, CDR2 YSYEKL. DNA of the CDR3: TGCGCCAGCAGCCGCGGGACTAATGAAAAACTGTTTTTT. As protein: CASSRGTNEKLFF.

This chain connects TRBV2 to TRBJ1-5; 7 bases are a match to TRBD1. V gave up 1 base and J gave up 4 bases; unmatched junction bases: 7. CDR1 and CDR2 from the germline V gene are SNHLY and FYNNEI. CDR3 size: 16 residues. CDR3 nucleotides: TGTGCCAGCAGTGAAGGGGCAGGGGGTTTGAATCAGCCCCAGCATTTT. Translated, it gives CASSEGAGGLNQPQHF.

As to this clone: One junction end disagrees with the germline gene, perhaps due to a read error. The J gene is TRBJ2-5, the V gene TRBV6-5, with D possibly matching TRBD1 (6 bases). This CDR3 comprises 12 residues. CDR1 is MNHEY, CDR2 SVGAGI, per germline. The CDR3 DNA follows: TGTGCCGGCAGTACAGGGAGAGAGACCCAGTACTTC. Residues: CAGSTGRETQYF.

The V and J genes are TRBV5-5 and TRBJ1-1, with unresolved D. Trimming pared 2 bases from V and 6 bases from J, leaving 5 bases between. This CDR3 has 11 residues. CDR1 and CDR2 (germline): SGHKS, YYEKEE (reference sequence). In DNA, the CDR3 is TGTGCCAGCAGCTTCTTCGCTGAAGCTTTCTTT. Encoded protein: CASSFFAEAFF.

The V gene is TRBV9, the J gene TRBJ2-2; D not certain. Germline V gives CDR1 SGDLS, CDR2 YYNGEE. The CDR3 totals 13 residues. V shed 4 bases and J shed 3 bases, with 7 bases lying between them. The CDR3 region has the DNA TGTGCCAGCAGCTACAGTGACACCGGGGAGCTGTTTTTT. This sequence encodes CASSYSDTGELFF.

The chain links TRBV5-1 to TRBJ2-1; 10 nucleotides align to TRBD2. CDR1 and CDR2 (germline): SGHRS, YFSETQ. Germline trimming cut 1 base from V and 4 bases from J; bases unmatched to any gene: 2. The CDR3 has 15 amino acids. This chain's CDR3 is CASSLTSGVYNEQFF. CDR3 in DNA: TGCGCCAGCAGCTTGACTAGCGGGGTATACAATGAGCAGTTCTTC. Full variable domain (missing parts from reference TRBV5-1 and TRBJ2-1): KAGVTQTPRYLIKTRGQQVTLSCSPISGHRSVSWYQQTPGQGLQFLFEYFSETQRNKGNFPGRFSGRQFSNSRSEMNVSTLELGDSALYLCASSLTSGVYNEQFFGPGTRLTVL.

The gene calls are TRBV6-1 and TRBJ2-1; D gene ambiguous. V was cut by 5 bases and J by 0 bases, with 11 bases left in between. The V gene's germline CDR1 is MNHNS and CDR2 SASEGT. The CDR3 spans 15 residues. Here the CDR3 DNA reads TGTGCCAGCAGTAGTACCGAGAGCTCCTACAATGAGCAGTTCTTC. As protein: CASSSTESSYNEQFF.

The chain joins TRBV11-2 to TRBJ1-1; the D gene is possibly TRBD1 (6 bases). The CDR3 is 14 amino acids. The V gene lost 5 bases and the J gene lost 4 bases, with 14 bases spanning the gap. Germline V CDR1 and CDR2: SGHAT, FQNNGV. CDR3 in amino acids: CASSRITGSTEAFF. The CDR3 nucleotides read TGTGCCAGCAGCCGAATCACAGGGAGCACTGAAGCTTTCTTT.

V usage is TRBV6-5 and J usage is TRBJ1-5; maybe TRBD1 (6 bases). Germline V gene lookup returns CDR1 MNHEY and CDR2 SVGAGI. This CDR3 is 15 amino acids long. Trimming cost V 2 bases and J 0 bases, with 8 bases left between them. This CDR3 is CASSYDRYSNQPQHF. The CDR3 DNA sequence: TGTGCCAGCAGTTACGACAGGTATAGCAATCAGCCCCAGCATTTT.

The V call is TRBV7-2, the J call TRBJ2-7; TRBD1 agrees at 8 bases. The CDR3 consists of 12 residues. Looked up from germline, CDR1 is SGHTA and CDR2 is FQGNSA. The V and J ends lost 5 bases and 9 bases, in that order; junction bases with no gene match: 6. The CDR3 loop reads CASSGQGLWQYF. CDR3 DNA sequence: TGTGCCAGCAGCGGACAGGGACTGTGGCAGTACTTC.

In nucleotides, the CDR3 is TGTGCCAGCAGCTTGGAAACTAGCGGCGCCTACGAGCAGTACTTC. As protein: CASSLETSGAYEQYF. The chain links TRBV5-4 to TRBJ2-7; 8 bases line up with TRBD2. The germline V gene has CDR1 SGHNT and CDR2 YYREEE (reference sequence). The ends lost 0 bases at V and 2 bases at J; junction bases unmatched: 4. The CDR3 is 15 amino acids.

The chain uses TRBV29-1 and TRBJ1-1; TRBD1 matches at 7 bases. Germline V lookup: CDR1 SQVTM, CDR2 ANQGSEA. CDR3 length: 14 residues. V shed 4 bases and J 1 base; nucleotides not matched to a gene: 6. CDR3 coding DNA: TGCAGCGTTGTGGTGACAGGGCAGAACACTGAAGCTTTCTTT. It translates to CSVVVTGQNTEAFF.

The rearrangement links TRBV29-1 to TRBJ2-2, with D perhaps matching TRBD1 or TRBD2 (5 bases each). CDR1 is SQVTM, CDR2 ANQGSEA, per germline. The CDR3 extends over 14 amino acids. V lost 7 bases, J lost 3 bases, and 15 bases lay in between. CDR3 sequence reads: CSAEVRGDTGELFF. CDR3 bases: TGCAGCGCCGAAGTTAGGGGAGACACCGGGGAGCTGTTTTTT.

Comment on this clone: The identical CDR3 is also encoded by other nucleotide sequences in the sample. The J gene is TRBJ1-5, the V gene TRBV27, with TRBD1 as a possible D gene (5 bases). CDR1 and CDR2 (germline): MNHEY, SMNVEV (reference sequence). CDR3 length: 14 amino acids. V lost 2 bases, J lost 4 bases, and 9 bases lay in between. The CDR3 here is CASSLRQGNQPQHF. In nucleotides, the CDR3 is TGTGCCAGCAGTTTAAGGCAGGGTAATCAGCCCCAGCATTTT.

This chain uses TRBV7-6 with TRBJ2-1, with a possible D match to TRBD2 (5 bases). The V gene lost 6 bases and the J gene lost 8 bases, with 29 bases spanning the gap. CDR3 length equals 18 residues. From germline, CDR1 is SGHVS and CDR2 FNYEAQ. The DNA for the CDR3 is TGTGCCAGCAGTCGGTTGAGGGCGGGTTCGTGGTCTGGCGATGAGCAGTTCTTC. Translation: CASSRLRAGSWSGDEQFF.

V is TRBV5-1 and J is TRBJ1-1; TRBD1 might be the D (5 bases). Trimming left V 5 bases short and J 0 bases short, with 14 bases between. Germline V gene lookup returns CDR1 SGHRS and CDR2 YFSETQ. The CDR3 contains 15 residues. CDR3 amino acids: CASRDNWAMNTEAFF. The CDR3 coding sequence is TGCGCCAGCAGGGACAACTGGGCAATGAACACTGAAGCTTTCTTT.

For this clone: This same CDR3 is encoded by further DNA sequences in the sample. V and J are TRBV9 and TRBJ2-3; no clear D gene. The CDR3 consists of 12 residues. The V gene lost 2 bases and the J gene lost 3 bases, with 4 bases spanning the gap. Germline assignment: CDR1 SGDLS and CDR2 YYNGEE. The CDR3 DNA follows: TGTGCCAGCAGCGTTGGAACAGATACGCAGTATTTT. The encoded protein is CASSVGTDTQYF.

The chain recombines TRBV28 with TRBJ1-2, with unresolved D. Trimming took 6 bases from V and 1 from J, leaving 12 bases between them. The CDR3 has 14 amino acids. The V gene's germline CDR1 is MDHEN and CDR2 SYDVKM. The CDR3 region is CASSYGRNNYGYTF. In DNA, the CDR3 is TGTGCCAGCAGCTACGGACGGAATAACTATGGCTACACCTTC.

This clone was detected a few times. This chain links TRBV5-6 with TRBJ2-1; 7 nucleotides match TRBD1. CDR3 size: 16 residues. Germline CDR1 reads SGHDT; CDR2 reads YYEEEE. The junction had 7 bases not matched to a gene; V was cut back by 4 bases and J by 0 bases. CDR3 sequence (DNA): TGTGCCAGCAGCCACAGGGGCTTGGGCTCCTACAATGAGCAGTTCTTC. Its translation: CASSHRGLGSYNEQFF.

Worth noting for this clone: Other nucleotide sequences from this sample produce the same CDR3. The J gene is TRBJ1-5, the V gene TRBV5-1; D uncertain. The V end was cut by 0 bases, the J end by 4 bases, with 5 bases between. The CDR3 totals 13 residues. Germline CDR1 reads SGHRS; CDR2 reads YFSETQ. This CDR3 is CASSLAPNQPQHF. CDR3 DNA sequence: TGCGCCAGCAGCTTGGCCCCTAATCAGCCCCAGCATTTT.

This clone appeared a few times. The rearrangement uses TRBV2 and TRBJ1-2, with TRBD1 as a possible D gene (5 bases). The germline V and J ends were trimmed by 7 bases and 7 bases, with 25 bases remaining between them. Germline V gene data show CDR1 as SNHLY and CDR2 as FYNNEI. The CDR3 has 16 residues. CDR3 amino acids: CASTPTSGGLVRGYTF. For the CDR3, the DNA is TGTGCCAGCACTCCGACATCGGGGGGGTTGGTACGTGGCTACACCTTC.